This section outlines one T cell receptor beta chain sequence together with its context. Its target is unknown. TCRdb's table, derived via immunoSEQ multiplex PCR, lists solely in-frame clones and lacks some. The repertoire holds roughly 90,000 clones, about 85% seen once, with 20% in the top ten. This sample is part of a study of cytomegalovirus exposure and HLA in healthy donors. The study, taken as a whole, reports: The investigators catalogued 164 TCR beta chains as cytomegalovirus-associated. As confirmed in vitro, three CMV-associated chains were specific for CMV antigens.

V lost 6 bases, J lost 3 bases, and 11 bases lay in between. CDR3 size: 13 residues. From germline, CDR1 is MDHEN and CDR2 SYDVKM. The chain couples TRBV28 to TRBJ1-1, with D perhaps TRBD1 (5 bases). The clonotype was recovered from a man aged 18 to 29 in good health and CMV-seropositive. Sequenced input: PBMCs. The CDR3 loop reads CASRNTGDTEAFF. The CDR3, as DNA: TGTGCCAGCAGAAACACGGGGGACACTGAAGCTTTCTTT. The whole variable domain, filled in from reference TRBV28 and TRBJ1-1, reads DVKVTQSSRYLVKRTGEKVFLECVQDMDHENMFWYRQDPGLGLRLIYFSYDVKMKEKGDIPEGYSVSREKKERFSLILESASTNQTSMYLCASRNTGDTEAFFGQGTRLTVV.